The 10 T cell receptor beta chains below were found in one sample sequenced in a study of T cells in Graves' hyperthyroidism and ophthalmopathy. The investigators amplified TCR beta CDR3 regions from RNA transcripts. The HTBI primer set served for first-round RT-PCR of the TCR CDR3. MiXCR, applied by TCRdb to the multiplex PCR reads, yields one record per CDR3 protein. The data show more than 500,000 distinct CDR3 sequences, 15% to 20% seen once. Sequenced sample: blood. The receptors derive from a woman in her 30s with Graves' hyperthyroidism.

This clonotype occurred many times. V is TRBV5-1 and J is TRBJ2-3, with D unclear. Germline loops: CDR1 SGHRS, CDR2 YFSETQ. With 3 bases removed from V and 0 bases from J, the gap between germline ends came to 8 bases. The CDR3 extends over 14 amino acids. The CDR3 coding sequence is TGCGCCAGCAGCTCGCAGACAAGCACAGATACGCAGTATTTT. Translation gives CASSSQTSTDTQYF.

This clonotype was counted at least ten times. This chain links TRBV20-1 with TRBJ2-7, with D possibly matching TRBD2 (6 bases). V was trimmed by 1 base and J by 2 bases, leaving 12 bases between them. From germline, CDR1 is DFQATT and CDR2 SNEGSKA (reference sequence). The CDR3 runs to 14 residues. The CDR3 is CSARGTGETYEQYF. CDR3 coding DNA: TGCAGTGCTAGAGGAACGGGAGAAACCTACGAGCAGTACTTC.

This clonotype appeared a few times. V is TRBV4-2 and J is TRBJ2-7, with D perhaps matching TRBD2 (7 bases). V lost 1 base and J lost 3, with 13 bases in between. This CDR3 spans 15 amino acids. The germline V gene encodes CDR1 LGHNA and CDR2 YNFKEQ. The CDR3 spells CASSQGGGYDYEQYF. The CDR3 coding sequence is TGTGCCAGCAGCCAAGGGGGGGGCTACGACTACGAGCAGTACTTC.

This clonotype has only a few counts. The V call is TRBV30, the J call TRBJ2-3; D gene uncertain. This CDR3 spans 12 amino acids. V lost 0 bases and J 6 bases, leaving 7 bases between the germline ends. CDR1 is GTSNPN, CDR2 SVGIG, per germline (reference sequence). The CDR3 is CAWSVISDTQYF. The CDR3 region has the DNA TGTGCCTGGAGTGTCATCTCTGATACGCAGTATTTT.

The table lists this clonotype with a few counts. Written as DNA, the CDR3 is TGTGCCAGCGACGGTCAGAATGAAAAACTGTTTTTT. Translated, it gives CASDGQNEKLFF. This chain uses TRBV2 with TRBJ1-4; no clear D gene. Germline assignment: CDR1 SNHLY and CDR2 FYNNEI. The CDR3 consists of 12 residues. V lost 8 bases and J 5 bases, leaving 9 bases between the germline ends.

This chain connects TRBV3-1 to TRBJ2-1; D gene unclear. CDR3 length equals 15 residues. Trimming pared 1 base from V and 5 bases from J, leaving 12 bases between. Per the germline V gene, CDR1 is LGHDT and CDR2 is YNNKEL (reference sequence). CDR3 DNA: TGTGCCAGCAGCCAAGGGGTAAGTGCGAACAATGAGCAGTTCTTC. Translating gives CASSQGVSANNEQFF.

This clonotype occurred many times. The V gene is TRBV20-1, the J gene TRBJ2-5; 7 bases agree with TRBD2. Germline V gene sequence: CDR1 DFQATT, CDR2 SNEGSKA (reference sequence). Trimming at V came to 3 bases and at J to 4 bases, leaving 14 bases not matched to a gene. The CDR3 extends over 16 amino acids. CDR3 amino acids: CSARGVAGVGRETQYF. Here the CDR3 DNA reads TGCAGTGCTAGGGGGGTTGCGGGAGTCGGACGAGAGACCCAGTACTTC.

This clonotype was seen repeatedly, ten times or more. This chain joins TRBV28 and TRBJ2-7, with 14 bases that match TRBD2. J lost 0 bases, V lost 8 bases, and 3 bases had no gene match. Germline V gives CDR1 MDHEN, CDR2 SYDVKM. This CDR3 region has 15 residues. CDR3 loop: CASDGTSGSSYEQYF. DNA for the CDR3: TGTGCCAGCGACGGGACTAGCGGGAGCTCCTACGAGCAGTACTTC.

This chain connects TRBV5-4 to TRBJ2-3, with D unresolved. The V end was cut by 2 bases, the J end by 1 base, with 8 bases between. Germline V gene sequence: CDR1 SGHNT, CDR2 YYREEE (reference sequence). The CDR3 contains 14 residues. CDR3 DNA sequence: TGTGCCAGCAGCTTATCCAAGCGCACAGATACGCAGTATTTT. It yields the protein CASSLSKRTDTQYF.

J is TRBJ1-5 and V is TRBV20-1, with TRBD1 matching 8 bases. The J segment lost 4 bases and the V segment lost 6 bases, leaving 8 bases of the junction unmatched. The CDR3 runs 14 residues. CDR1 and CDR2 (germline): DFQATT, SNEGSKA (reference sequence). The CDR3 nucleotides read TGCAGTGCCCCCACCAGGGGGCCTAATCAGCCCCAGCATTTT. It yields the protein CSAPTRGPNQPQHF.